A single sample gave rise to the 11 T cell receptor beta chains below, sequenced in a study of cytomegalovirus exposure and HLA in healthy donors. Sequencing used immunoSEQ multiplex PCR; TCRdb keeps in-frame clones, though not all of them. Of 75,000 to 100,000 clones detected, approximately 96% appear once; the ten largest clones hold around 0.78%. Sequencing was done on a sample of PBMCs. The receptors were sampled from a man younger than 30 in good health and CMV-seronegative.

In nucleotides, the CDR3 is TGTGCCATCGGGAAAAGACTAGCAGCCTACAATGAGCAGTTCTTC. Translating it yields CAIGKRLAAYNEQFF. The chain uses TRBV10-3 and TRBJ2-1; 7 bases agree with TRBD2. The CDR3 covers 15 residues. V lost 8 bases, J lost 2 bases, and 9 bases stayed unmatched. Germline CDR1 is ENHRY and CDR2 is SYGVKD.

V gene TRBV7-2 combines with J gene TRBJ2-1, with D perhaps TRBD2 (7 bases). The CDR3 consists of 16 residues. Germline CDR1 and CDR2: SGHTA and FQGNSA. V shed 1 base and J shed 7 bases, with 17 bases lying between them. The CDR3 spells CASSLGRGGVPNEQFF. CDR3 nucleotide sequence: TGTGCCAGCAGCTTAGGCCGAGGGGGGGTACCTAATGAGCAGTTCTTC.

CDR3 residues: CASSPDTGALSYEQYF. The CDR3 DNA is TGCGCCAGCAGCCCAGACACAGGGGCCCTCTCCTACGAGCAGTACTTC. The chain employs TRBV5-1 and TRBJ2-7; TRBD1 matches at 7 bases. The trim removed 4 bases at V and 0 bases at J, leaving 10 bases unmatched. The CDR3 is 16 amino acids. The germline V gene encodes CDR1 SGHRS and CDR2 YFSETQ.

The V call is TRBV5-1, the J call TRBJ1-5; tentative D call: TRBD1 (5 bases). Trimming pared 0 bases from V and 4 bases from J, leaving 8 bases between. This CDR3 has 14 amino acids. Germline V gene sequence: CDR1 SGHRS, CDR2 YFSETQ. Written as DNA, the CDR3 is TGCGCCAGCAGCTTGGTAGGGGAAAATCAGCCCCAGCATTTT. This encodes CASSLVGENQPQHF.

The chain links TRBV7-2 to TRBJ2-3; 9 bases align to TRBD2. Trimming took 2 bases from V and 4 from J; bases not matched to a gene: 7. This CDR3 is 16 amino acids long. Germline CDR1 is SGHTA and CDR2 is FQGNSA. In DNA form, the CDR3 reads TGTGCCAGCAGCTTAAATAGCGGGAGAAACCCAGATACGCAGTATTTT. Protein: CASSLNSGRNPDTQYF.

V and J are TRBV6-6 and TRBJ2-7; possibly TRBD2 for D (6 bases). Germline-derived CDR1 and CDR2 are MNHNY and SVGAGI (reference sequence). The CDR3 runs to 12 residues. CDR3 residues: CASAGLSYEQYV. DNA for the CDR3: TGTGCTTCGGCGGGACTTTCCTACGAGCAGTACGTC.

J is TRBJ2-2 and V is TRBV5-1, with a weak D call TRBD1 (5 bases). Trimming shortened V by 3 bases and J by 4 bases, and 10 bases separated the two germline ends. CDR1 SGHRS and CDR2 YFSETQ come from the germline V gene. The CDR3 contains 14 residues. In DNA form, the CDR3 reads TGCGCCAGCAGCTGGCAGGGCGGCACCGGGGAGCTGTTTTTT. Translating gives CASSWQGGTGELFF.

V usage is TRBV5-1 and J usage is TRBJ1-2, with TRBD1 identical over 7 bases. The germline V gene has CDR1 SGHRS and CDR2 YFSETQ. The CDR3 is made up of 15 amino acids. V gave up 4 bases and J gave up 3 bases; unmatched junction bases: 9. The CDR3 nucleotides are TGCGCCAGCAGCCTGGGAAGGGGGCTGGACTATGGCTACACCTTC. Amino acid sequence: CASSLGRGLDYGYTF.

The chain uses TRBV7-8 and TRBJ1-1; tentatively, D is TRBD1 (5 bases). Germline V lookup: CDR1 SGHVS, CDR2 FQNEAQ. V gave up 4 bases and J gave up 3 bases, with 18 bases separating them. The CDR3 spans 16 residues. The CDR3 loop is CASSSWGGARDTEAFF. The CDR3 DNA sequence: TGTGCCAGCAGCTCATGGGGTGGGGCAAGAGACACTGAAGCTTTCTTT.

The chain joins TRBV9 to TRBJ2-5; D gene unclear. The CDR3 consists of 15 residues. Trimming took 0 bases from V and 3 from J, leaving 12 bases between them. CDR1 and CDR2 from the germline V gene are SGDLS and YYNGEE. CDR3 coding DNA: TGTGCCAGCAGCGTAGATCTGTGGCAGAAAGAGACCCAGTACTTC. Amino acids: CASSVDLWQKETQYF.

The genes are TRBV4-1 and TRBJ1-2; 9 bases match TRBD1. In germline, CDR1 is MGHRA, CDR2 YSYEKL. The CDR3 has 20 amino acids. Trimming took 0 bases from V and 4 from J; bases not matched to a gene: 18. In nucleotides, the CDR3 is TGCGCCAGCAGCCAAGATTCCGGGGCCGGGACAGGGATTCCTCTCTATGGCTACACCTTC. Its protein is CASSQDSGAGTGIPLYGYTF.